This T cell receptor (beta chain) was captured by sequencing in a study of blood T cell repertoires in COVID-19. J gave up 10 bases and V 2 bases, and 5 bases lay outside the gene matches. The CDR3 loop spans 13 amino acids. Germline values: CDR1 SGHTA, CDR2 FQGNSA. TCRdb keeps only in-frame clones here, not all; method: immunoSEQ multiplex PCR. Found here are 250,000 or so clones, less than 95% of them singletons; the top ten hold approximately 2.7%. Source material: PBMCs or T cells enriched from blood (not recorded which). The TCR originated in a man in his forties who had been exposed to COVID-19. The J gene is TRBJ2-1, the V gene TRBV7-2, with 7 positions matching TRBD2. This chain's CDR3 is CASSLWAGVEQFF. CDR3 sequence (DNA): TGTGCCAGCAGCTTATGGGCGGGAGTCGAGCAGTTCTTC.